This T cell receptor (beta chain) was retrieved from a study of shared clonotypes between healthy human individuals. In the study overall: Every donor yielded three CD4 naive, three CD4 memory, two CD8 naive and one CD8 memory plate.

Terminally differentiated effector memory CD45RA+ cells were excluded from the naive CD8 cells, which were CD45RO-negative and positively selected for CCR7. Measured with immunoSEQ multiplex PCR; TCRdb has only the in-frame clones, and not every one. The table records roughly 2.1 million clones, about 92% of them present only once. There are 15 residues in the CDR3. Germline loops: CDR1 SGHVS, CDR2 FQNEAQ. The ends lost 0 bases at V and 6 bases at J; junction bases unmatched: 5. The clonotype originates from a man younger than 30 in good health. Some clones in this sample may be carry-over from other donors' samples. Sequenced: naive CD8+ T cells from PBMCs. The V call is TRBV7-8, the J call TRBJ1-5; 7 nucleotides line up with TRBD1. The CDR3 nucleotides are TGTGCCAGCAGCTTAGCGGGAGGGGGCGGTCAGCCCCAGCATTTT. Protein product: CASSLAGGGGQPQHF.